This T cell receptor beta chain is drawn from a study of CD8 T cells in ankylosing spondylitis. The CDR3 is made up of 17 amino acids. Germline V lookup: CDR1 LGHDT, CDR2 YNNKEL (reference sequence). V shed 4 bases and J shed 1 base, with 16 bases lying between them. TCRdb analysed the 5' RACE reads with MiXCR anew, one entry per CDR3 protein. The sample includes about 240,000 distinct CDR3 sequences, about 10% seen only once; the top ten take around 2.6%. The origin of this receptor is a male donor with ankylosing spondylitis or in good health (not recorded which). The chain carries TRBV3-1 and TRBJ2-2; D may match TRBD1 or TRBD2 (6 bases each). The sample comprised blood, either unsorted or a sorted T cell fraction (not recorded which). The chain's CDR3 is CASSRSEEGENTGELFF. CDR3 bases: TGTGCCAGCAGCCGATCCGAGGAGGGGGAGAACACCGGGGAGCTGTTTTTT.